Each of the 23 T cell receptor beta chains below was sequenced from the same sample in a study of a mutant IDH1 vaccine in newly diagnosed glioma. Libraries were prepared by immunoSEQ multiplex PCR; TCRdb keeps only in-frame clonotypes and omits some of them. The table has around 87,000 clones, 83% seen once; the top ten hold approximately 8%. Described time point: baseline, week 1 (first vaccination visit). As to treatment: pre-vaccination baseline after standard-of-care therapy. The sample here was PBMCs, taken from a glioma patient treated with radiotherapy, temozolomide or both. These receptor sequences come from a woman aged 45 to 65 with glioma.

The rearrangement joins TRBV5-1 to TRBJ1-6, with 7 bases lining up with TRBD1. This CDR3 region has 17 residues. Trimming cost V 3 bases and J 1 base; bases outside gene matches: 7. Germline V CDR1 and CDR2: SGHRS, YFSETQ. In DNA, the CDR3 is TGCGCCAGCAGCTCGACAGGGATGAGATCCTATAATTCACCCCTCCACTTT. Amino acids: CASSSTGMRSYNSPLHF.

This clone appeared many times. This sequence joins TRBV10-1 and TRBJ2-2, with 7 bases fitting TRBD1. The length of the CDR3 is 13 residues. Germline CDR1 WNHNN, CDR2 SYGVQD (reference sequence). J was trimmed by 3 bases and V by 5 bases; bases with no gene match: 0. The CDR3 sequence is CASSTGDTGELFF. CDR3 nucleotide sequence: TGCGCCAGCAGTACAGGGGACACCGGGGAGCTGTTTTTT.

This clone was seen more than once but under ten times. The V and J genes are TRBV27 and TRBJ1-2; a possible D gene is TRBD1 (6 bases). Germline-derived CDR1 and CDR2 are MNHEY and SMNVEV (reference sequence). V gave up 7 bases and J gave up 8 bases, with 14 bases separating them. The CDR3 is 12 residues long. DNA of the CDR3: TGTGCCAGCACCTCCGGGGGGCAGGGCTACACCTTC. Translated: CASTSGGQGYTF.

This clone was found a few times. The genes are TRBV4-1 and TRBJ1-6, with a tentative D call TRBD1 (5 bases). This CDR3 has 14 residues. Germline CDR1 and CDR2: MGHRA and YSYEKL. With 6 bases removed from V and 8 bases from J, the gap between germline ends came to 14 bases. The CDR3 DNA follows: TGCGCCAGCAGTGGGGGGAACGGTTATTCACCCCTCCACTTT. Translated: CASSGGNGYSPLHF.

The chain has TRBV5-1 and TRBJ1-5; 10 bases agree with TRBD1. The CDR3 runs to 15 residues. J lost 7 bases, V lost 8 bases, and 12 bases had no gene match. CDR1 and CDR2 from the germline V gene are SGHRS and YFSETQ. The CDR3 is CASSTGTGVRQPQHF. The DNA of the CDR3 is TGCGCCAGTTCAACCGGGACAGGGGTTCGACAGCCCCAGCATTTT. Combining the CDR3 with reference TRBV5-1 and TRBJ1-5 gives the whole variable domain KAGVTQTPRYLIKTRGQQVTLSCSPISGHRSVSWYQQTPGQGLQFLFEYFSETQRNKGNFPGRFSGRQFSNSRSEMNVSTLELGDSALYLCASSTGTGVRQPQHFGDGTRLSIL.

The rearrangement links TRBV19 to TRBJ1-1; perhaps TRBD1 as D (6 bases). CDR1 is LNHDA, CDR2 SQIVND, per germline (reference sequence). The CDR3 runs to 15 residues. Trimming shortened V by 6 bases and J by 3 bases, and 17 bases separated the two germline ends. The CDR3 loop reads CASRQQQGRYTEAFF. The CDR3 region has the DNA TGTGCCAGTAGACAACAACAGGGTAGGTACACTGAAGCTTTCTTT.

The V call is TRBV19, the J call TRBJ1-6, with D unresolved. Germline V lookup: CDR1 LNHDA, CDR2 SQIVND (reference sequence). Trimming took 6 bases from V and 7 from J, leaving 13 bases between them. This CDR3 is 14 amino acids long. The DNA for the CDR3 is TGTGCCAGTAGCCACCGGCCACTCAATTCACCCCTCCACTTT. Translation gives CASSHRPLNSPLHF.

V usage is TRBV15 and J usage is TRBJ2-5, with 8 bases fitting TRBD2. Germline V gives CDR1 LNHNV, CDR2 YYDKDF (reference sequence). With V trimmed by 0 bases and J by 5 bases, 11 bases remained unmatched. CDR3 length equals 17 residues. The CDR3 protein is CATSREAGGRPRETQYF. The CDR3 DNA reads TGTGCCACCAGCAGAGAGGCGGGGGGCCGACCTCGGGAGACCCAGTACTTC.

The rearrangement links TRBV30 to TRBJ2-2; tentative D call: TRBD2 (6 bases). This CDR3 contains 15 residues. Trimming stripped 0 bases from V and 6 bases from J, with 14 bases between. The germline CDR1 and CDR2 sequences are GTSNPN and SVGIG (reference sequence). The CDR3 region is CAWSVQGGESGELFF. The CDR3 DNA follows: TGTGCCTGGAGTGTACAAGGCGGGGAGTCCGGGGAGCTGTTTTTT.

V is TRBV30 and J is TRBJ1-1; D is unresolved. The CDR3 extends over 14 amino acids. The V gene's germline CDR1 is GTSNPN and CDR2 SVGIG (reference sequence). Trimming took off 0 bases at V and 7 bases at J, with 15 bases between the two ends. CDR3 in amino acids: CAWSVLQVTDEAFF. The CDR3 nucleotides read TGTGCCTGGAGTGTACTTCAGGTGACCGATGAAGCTTTCTTT.

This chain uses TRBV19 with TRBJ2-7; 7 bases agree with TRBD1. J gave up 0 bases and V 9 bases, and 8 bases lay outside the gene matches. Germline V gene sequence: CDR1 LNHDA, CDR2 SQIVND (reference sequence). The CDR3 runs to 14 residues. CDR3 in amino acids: CASAAGTDSYEQYF. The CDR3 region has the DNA TGTGCCAGCGCCGCCGGGACAGACTCCTACGAGCAGTACTTC.

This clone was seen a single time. For the CDR3, the DNA is TGTGCCAGCGCGTCAAGCTCTGGGGCCAACGTCCTGACTTTC. It yields the protein CASASSSGANVLTF. This chain joins TRBV9 and TRBJ2-6; D remains unclear. The CDR3 is 14 residues long. The V end lost 7 bases, the J end lost 0 bases, and 8 bases lay between the germline ends. CDR1 SGDLS and CDR2 YYNGEE come from the germline V gene.

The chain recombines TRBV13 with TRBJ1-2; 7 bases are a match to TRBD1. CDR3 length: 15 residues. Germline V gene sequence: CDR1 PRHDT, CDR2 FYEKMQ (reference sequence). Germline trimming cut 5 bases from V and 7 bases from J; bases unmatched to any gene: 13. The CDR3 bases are TGTGCCAGCAGCCCCCCCTATGACAGGGTGGGTGGCTACACCTTC. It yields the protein CASSPPYDRVGGYTF.

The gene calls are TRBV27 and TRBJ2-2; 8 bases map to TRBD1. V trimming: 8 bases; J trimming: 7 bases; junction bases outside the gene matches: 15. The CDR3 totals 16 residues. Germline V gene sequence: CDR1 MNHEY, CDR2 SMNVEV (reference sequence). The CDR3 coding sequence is TGTGCCAGCTCCATTGCAGGGGGCGGTAGAGGCGGGGAGCTGTTTTTT. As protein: CASSIAGGGRGGELFF.

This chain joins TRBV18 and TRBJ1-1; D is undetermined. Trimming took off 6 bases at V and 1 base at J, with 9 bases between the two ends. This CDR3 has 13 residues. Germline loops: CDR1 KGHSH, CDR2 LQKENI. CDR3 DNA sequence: TGTGCCAGCTCCCAAAGTAGGAACACTGAAGCTTTCTTT. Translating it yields CASSQSRNTEAFF.

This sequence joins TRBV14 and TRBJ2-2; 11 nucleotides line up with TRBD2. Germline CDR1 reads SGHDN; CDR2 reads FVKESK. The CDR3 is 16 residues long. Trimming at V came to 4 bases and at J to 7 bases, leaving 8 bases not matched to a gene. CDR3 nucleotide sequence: TGTGCCAGCAGCCTACTAGCGGGGGCACAGAGCGGGGAGCTGTTTTTT. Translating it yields CASSLLAGAQSGELFF.

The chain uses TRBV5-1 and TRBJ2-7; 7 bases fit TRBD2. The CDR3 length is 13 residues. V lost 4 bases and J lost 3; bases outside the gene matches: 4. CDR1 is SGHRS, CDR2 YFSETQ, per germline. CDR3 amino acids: CASSASGGYEQYF. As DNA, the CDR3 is TGCGCCAGCAGCGCCTCGGGGGGCTACGAGCAGTACTTC.

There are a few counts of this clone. CDR3 in amino acids: CSGQLAGEQFF. DNA for the CDR3: TGCAGCGGGCAACTAGCGGGCGAGCAGTTCTTC. This chain joins TRBV29-1 and TRBJ2-1; 9 bases are shared with TRBD2. The ends lost 7 bases at V and 10 bases at J; junction bases unmatched: 5. CDR1 and CDR2 from the germline V gene are SQVTM and ANQGSEA. CDR3 length equals 11 residues.

The CDR3 is CASGVARNTGELFF. The DNA of the CDR3 is TGTGCCAGCGGGGTAGCGAGGAACACCGGGGAGCTGTTTTTT. The chain recombines TRBV6-5 with TRBJ2-2; a possible D gene is TRBD2 (5 bases). V lost 8 bases and J 1 base, leaving 11 bases between the germline ends. This CDR3 comprises 14 residues. From germline, CDR1 is MNHEY and CDR2 SVGAGI.

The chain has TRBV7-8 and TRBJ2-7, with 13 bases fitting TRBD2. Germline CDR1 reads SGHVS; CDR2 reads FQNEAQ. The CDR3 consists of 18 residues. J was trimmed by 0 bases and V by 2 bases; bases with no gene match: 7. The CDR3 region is CASSLKTSGGSSSYEQYF. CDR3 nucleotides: TGTGCCAGCAGCTTAAAGACTAGCGGGGGGTCGAGCTCCTACGAGCAGTACTTC.

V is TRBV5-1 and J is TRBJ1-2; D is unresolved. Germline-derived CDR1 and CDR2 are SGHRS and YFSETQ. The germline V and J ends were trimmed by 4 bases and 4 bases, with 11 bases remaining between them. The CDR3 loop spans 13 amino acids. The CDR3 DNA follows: TGCGCCAGCAGCGACGACGGCACCTATGGCTACACCTTC. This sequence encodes CASSDDGTYGYTF. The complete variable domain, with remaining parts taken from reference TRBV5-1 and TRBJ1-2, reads KAGVTQTPRYLIKTRGQQVTLSCSPISGHRSVSWYQQTPGQGLQFLFEYFSETQRNKGNFPGRFSGRQFSNSRSEMNVSTLELGDSALYLCASSDDGTYGYTFGSGTRLTVV.

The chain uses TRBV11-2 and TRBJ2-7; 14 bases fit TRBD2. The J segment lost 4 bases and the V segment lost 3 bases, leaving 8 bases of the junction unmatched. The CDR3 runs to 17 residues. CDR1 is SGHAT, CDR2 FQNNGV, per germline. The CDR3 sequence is CASSFATTSGGAYEQYF. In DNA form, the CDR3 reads TGTGCCAGCAGCTTCGCTACGACTAGCGGGGGGGCGTACGAGCAGTACTTC.

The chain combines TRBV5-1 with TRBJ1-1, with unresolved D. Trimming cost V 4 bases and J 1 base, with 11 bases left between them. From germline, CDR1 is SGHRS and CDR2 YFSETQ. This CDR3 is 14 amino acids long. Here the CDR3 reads CASSLMPGNTEAFF. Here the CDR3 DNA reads TGCGCCAGCAGCCTTATGCCTGGGAACACTGAAGCTTTCTTT. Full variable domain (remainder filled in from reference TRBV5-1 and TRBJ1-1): KAGVTQTPRYLIKTRGQQVTLSCSPISGHRSVSWYQQTPGQGLQFLFEYFSETQRNKGNFPGRFSGRQFSNSRSEMNVSTLELGDSALYLCASSLMPGNTEAFFGQGTRLTVV.